This TCR beta chain was found in a study of response to subunit inactivated influenza vaccine. Study-wide points: New T cells are recruited in small numbers by each seasonal influenza vaccination, according to the authors' suggestion.

Germline-derived CDR1 and CDR2 are MNHEY and SVGAGI. The CDR3 runs to 13 residues. Trimming cost V 2 bases and J 5 bases, with 9 bases left between them. Via MiXCR, TCRdb re-called the RT-PCR reads, giving one row per CDR3 protein. The data hold under 950,000 distinct CDR3 sequences, with 21% observed a single time. Notes on this clonotype: The antigen is unknown.

The source was PBMCs from blood, collected about 5 days after vaccination. The rearrangement links TRBV6-5 to TRBJ1-1; D gene uncertain. This sequence was found in a man aged 45-60 years who received an inactivated influenza vaccine. CDR3 sequence (DNA): TGTGCCAGCAGTTACATCGCGGGGACTGAAGCTTTCTTT. It translates to CASSYIAGTEAFF.